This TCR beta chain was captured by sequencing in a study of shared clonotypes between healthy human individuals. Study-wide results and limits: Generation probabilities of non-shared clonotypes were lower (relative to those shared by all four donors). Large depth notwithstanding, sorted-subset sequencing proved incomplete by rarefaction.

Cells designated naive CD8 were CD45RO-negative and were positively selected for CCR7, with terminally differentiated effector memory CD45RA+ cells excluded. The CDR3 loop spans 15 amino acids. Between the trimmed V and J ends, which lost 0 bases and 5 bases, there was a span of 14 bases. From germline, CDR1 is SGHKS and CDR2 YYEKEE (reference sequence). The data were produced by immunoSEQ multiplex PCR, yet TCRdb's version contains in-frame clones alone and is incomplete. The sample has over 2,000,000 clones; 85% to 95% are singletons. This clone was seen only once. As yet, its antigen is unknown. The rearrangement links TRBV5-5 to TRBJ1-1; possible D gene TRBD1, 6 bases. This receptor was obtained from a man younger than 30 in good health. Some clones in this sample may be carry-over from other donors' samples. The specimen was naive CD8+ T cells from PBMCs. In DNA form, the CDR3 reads TGTGCCAGCAGCTTGGCATTCAGGGGAGTGACTGAAGCTTTCTTT. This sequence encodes CASSLAFRGVTEAFF.